This T cell receptor (beta chain) emerged from a study of blood T cell repertoires in COVID-19. Across the whole study: Specimens from acute and convalescent COVID-19 originated in the United States, Italy and Spain.

TCRdb's table, derived via immunoSEQ multiplex PCR, lists solely in-frame clones and lacks some. The data contain some 190,000 clones, roughly 83% of them singletons. Participants were aged about 18 to 89 years from around 26 US areas. The CDR3 is 17 amino acids. Germline CDR1 reads KGHSH; CDR2 reads LQKENI. Trimming cost V 2 bases and J 0 bases, with 16 bases left between them. This sequence was found in a man in his forties or fifties with acute COVID-19. The rearrangement joins TRBV18 to TRBJ1-1; tentatively, D is TRBD1 (6 bases). Specimen: PBMCs or T cells enriched from blood (not recorded which). Written as DNA, the CDR3 is TGTGCCAGCTCACCATGGGGAGGGGGTGAGTTGAACACTGAAGCTTTCTTT. It specifies CASSPWGGGELNTEAFF.